This TCR beta chain comes out of a study of Ad26.COV2.S vaccination and SARS-CoV-2 variants. This clone was counted a few times. As yet, its antigen is unknown. Findings and caveats of the study: After vaccination, substantial breadth of spike-specific CD8+ and CD4+ responses was reported.

The treatment here: roughly 18 received Ad26.COV2.S at low or high dose, single or two shots; 5 received placebo; per-sample allocation not given. After the first vaccine or placebo injection, samples were drawn on day 63. The individual, an adult aged 18-55 years, was a donor in Boston. Generated by immunoSEQ multiplex PCR, the TCRdb table keeps only in-frame clones and is missing some. Of 380,000 or so clones listed, about 83% are singletons. The sequences come from peripheral blood, collected in a trial of Ad26.COV2.S vaccine versus placebo. The source is a person aged 18-60 years who received the Ad26.COV2.S COVID-19 vaccine or a placebo.

CDR3 protein: CASSLASGYYSSTDTQYF. The CDR3 DNA sequence: TGTGCCAGCAGCTTGGCCAGCGGGTATTATTCTAGCACAGATACGCAGTATTTT. This sequence joins TRBV5-6 and TRBJ2-3; tentative D call: TRBD2 (6 bases). The CDR3 is made up of 18 amino acids. Germline assignment: CDR1 SGHDT and CDR2 YYEEEE. Trimming stripped 0 bases from V and 0 bases from J, with 17 bases between.